This TCR beta chain came from a study of blood T cells in healthy people across ages. Study details: T cells yielded about one barcoded beta molecule per two cells through template switching.

Germline CDR1 and CDR2: MDHEN and SYDVKM. J gave up 8 bases and V 4 bases, and 13 bases lay outside the gene matches. The CDR3 spans 17 residues. The use of a sample-barcoded 5' primer and a J-beta primer mix characterized a second PCR of roughly 6 to 11 cycles. A 12-random-nucleotide template-switch adaptor tagged each cDNA molecule. One entry per CDR3 protein results from TCRdb running MiXCR on the 5' RACE reads. The data contain 920,000 or so distinct CDR3 sequences, more than 40% of them singletons. The source is a woman aged 60-75 years in good health. Material: blood. The J gene is TRBJ1-5, the V gene TRBV28; 11 nucleotides match TRBD1. The CDR3, as DNA: TGTGCCAGCAGTTCGCCCCGTCCCGGGACAGGGGGTAAGCCCCAGCATTTT. This gives the protein CASSSPRPGTGGKPQHF.